A single T cell receptor (beta chain) is shown here with its context. The antigen remains unidentified. TCRdb redid the calling of the 5' RACE reads with MiXCR, one entry per CDR3 protein. The sample holds about 580,000 distinct CDR3 sequences; approximately 16% are singletons and the top ten take around 16%. This sample was included in a study of T cells after yellow fever vaccination. Study details: It was SMART-Seq v4 Ultra Low Input that prepared the fractions with low cell numbers.

Overall study results and limits: Peak timing came faster in the weaker secondary response, day 5 versus 15.

The origin of this receptor is a man younger than 35 who received the YFV17D yellow fever vaccine. Sequences were derived from PBMCs, sampled about 5 days after the first yellow fever vaccination.

CDR3 in amino acids: CSAPALGDTQYF. The CDR3, as DNA: TGCAGTGCCCCAGCTTTGGGAGATACGCAGTATTTT. V is TRBV20-1 and J is TRBJ2-3; D gene uncertain. Germline V gives CDR1 DFQATT, CDR2 SNEGSKA (reference sequence). The CDR3 has 12 amino acids. Trimming cost V 6 bases and J 5 bases, with 12 bases left between them.